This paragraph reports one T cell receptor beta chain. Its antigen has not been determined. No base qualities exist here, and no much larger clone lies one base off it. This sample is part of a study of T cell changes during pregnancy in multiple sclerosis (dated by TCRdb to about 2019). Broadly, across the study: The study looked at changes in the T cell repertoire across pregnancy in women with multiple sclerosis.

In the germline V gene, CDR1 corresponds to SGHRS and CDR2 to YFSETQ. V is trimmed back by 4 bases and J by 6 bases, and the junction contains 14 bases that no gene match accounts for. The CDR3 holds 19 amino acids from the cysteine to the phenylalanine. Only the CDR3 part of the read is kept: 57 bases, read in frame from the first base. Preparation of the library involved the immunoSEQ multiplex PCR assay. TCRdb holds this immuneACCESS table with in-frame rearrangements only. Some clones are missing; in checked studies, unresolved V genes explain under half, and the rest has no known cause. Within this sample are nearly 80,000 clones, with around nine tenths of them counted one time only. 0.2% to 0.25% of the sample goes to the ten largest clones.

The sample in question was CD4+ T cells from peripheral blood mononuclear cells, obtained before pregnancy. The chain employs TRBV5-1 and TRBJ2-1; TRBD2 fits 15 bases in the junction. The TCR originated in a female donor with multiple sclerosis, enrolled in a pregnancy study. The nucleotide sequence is TGCGCCAGCAGCCTTTCTATACCGGGACTAGCGGGGGGAGGCAATGAGCAGTTCTTC. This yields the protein CASSLSIPGLAGGGNEQFF.